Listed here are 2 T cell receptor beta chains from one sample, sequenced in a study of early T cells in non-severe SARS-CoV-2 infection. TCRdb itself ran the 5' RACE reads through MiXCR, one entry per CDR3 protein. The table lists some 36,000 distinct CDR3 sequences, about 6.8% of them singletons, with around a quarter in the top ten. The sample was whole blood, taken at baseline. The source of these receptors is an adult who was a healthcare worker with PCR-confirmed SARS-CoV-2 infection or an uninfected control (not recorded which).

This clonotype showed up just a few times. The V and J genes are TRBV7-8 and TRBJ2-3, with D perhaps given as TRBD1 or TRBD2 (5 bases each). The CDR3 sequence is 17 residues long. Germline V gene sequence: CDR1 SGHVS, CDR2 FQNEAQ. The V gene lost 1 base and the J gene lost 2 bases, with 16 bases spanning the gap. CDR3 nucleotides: TGTGCCAGCAGCTTAGGGGACCGGACTCTTAACACAGATACGCAGTATTTT. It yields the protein CASSLGDRTLNTDTQYF.

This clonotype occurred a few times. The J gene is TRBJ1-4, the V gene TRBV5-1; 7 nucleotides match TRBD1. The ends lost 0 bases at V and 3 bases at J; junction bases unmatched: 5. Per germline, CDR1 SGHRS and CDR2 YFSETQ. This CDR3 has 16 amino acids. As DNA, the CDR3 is TGCGCCAGCAGCTTGGACAGGGGCCGCGCTAATGAAAAACTGTTTTTT. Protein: CASSLDRGRANEKLFF.